This paragraph reports one T cell receptor beta chain. The antigen is not known. This CDR3 region has 12 residues. Looked up from germline, CDR1 is SQVTM and CDR2 is ANQGSEA. The V gene lost 5 bases and the J gene lost 2 bases, with 10 bases spanning the gap. This entry comes from a study of cytomegalovirus exposure and HLA in healthy donors. In the study overall: A prior analysis found about 110 million unique TCR beta sequences from 150 million to 200 million T cells. From HLA-typed donors, an early data release held tens of millions of unique TCRs. Whole-study results and caveats: Earlier analysis yielded a pattern in which most TCR beta V segments were productive about 87% or about 30% of the time. In most subjects, TCR beta sequences reportedly gave accurate predictions of HLA-A and HLA-B alleles.

The PCR had 60 Vbeta and 13 Jbeta primers. Data came from immunoSEQ multiplex PCR; TCRdb stores just in-frame clones and leaves some out. The repertoire includes 130,000 or so clones, around nine tenths of them detected once, and about 5% sits in the top ten. The chain joins TRBV29-1 to TRBJ2-7, with D uncertain. Sequencing was done on a sample of PBMCs. This clonotype originated in a woman aged 25 to 45 in good health and CMV-seronegative. This CDR3 reads CSVYGGTYEQYF. In DNA, the CDR3 is TGCAGCGTTTATGGCGGCACCTACGAGCAGTACTTC.